This TCR beta chain was captured in a study of graft-versus-host responses after intestinal transplantation (dated by TCRdb to about 2021). Turning to the overall study: The transplants that recipients received were multivisceral, liver-intestinal, or isolated intestinal. Every recipient was given anti-thymocyte globulin induction, then maintenance tacrolimus and steroids for approximately 3 years. Graft-versus-host and host-versus-graft alloreactive T cell clones were tracked in the graft, circulation and bone marrow after intestinal transplantation using bulk TCR-beta CDR3 sequencing. To identify alloreactive clones, pre-transplant mixed lymphocyte reaction products were sequenced and compared with unstimulated pre-transplant donor and recipient T cells. The cohort enrolled about two dozen intestinal transplant recipients including one retransplant, and a few patients lacking pretransplant specimens were excluded. Donor T cell macrochimerism was defined as a peak of at least 4% donor T cells among recipient peripheral blood mononuclear cells. Samples from a few later patients were sequenced in-house on an Illumina MiSeq with MiXCR processing rather than by the commercial service.

Study-wide conclusions, independent of this receptor: Early after transplant, declines in HvG clones were associated with peak levels of circulating GvH clones. GvH clones were found in recipient bone marrow, and some of the GvH clones appeared earlier in ileal mucosa or blood, which is consistent with an intestinal mucosal origin. Conclusions were limited by the relatively low number and heterogeneity of intestinal transplant patients. High GvH to HvG T cell clonal ratios were observed in the allografts of patients with donor T cell macrochimerism.

Concerning this clone itself: Its antigen is still unknown. No clone much larger than this one lies a single base away; base qualities are absent.

Trimming at the junction amounts to 4 bases on V and 0 bases on J, and the germline ends lie 6 bases apart. The CDR3 measures 13 amino acids from cysteine to phenylalanine. CDR3 DNA only is kept here, 39 bases in frame from base 1. From a lookup of the germline V gene (reference sequence), CDR1 and CDR2 are LNHDA and SQIVND. To prepare the library, the immunoSEQ multiplex PCR assay was applied. For most patients, genomic DNA was isolated using the Qiagen DNeasy Blood and Tissue Kit and was shipped frozen to Adaptive Biotechnologies for TCR sequencing. High-throughput TCR-beta CDR3 sequencing of genomic DNA from most patients was performed by Adaptive Biotechnologies. As for the original processing: Adaptive's ImmunoSEQ software supplied the TCR sequencing data for about 18 patients, while MiXCR and VDJtools were used to process a few other patients. CD4 versus CD8 sorting errors were corrected by removing sequences found in both subsets at a frequency ratio below 5:1. Because the origin of CDR3 nucleotide sequences shared between donor and recipient could not be assigned, those sequences were removed. To count as alloreactive, a clone needed at least 2-fold expansion over unstimulated cells and a minimum CFSE-low frequency of 0.002% (template counts) or 0.001% (read counts). Clones detected in sequenced pre-transplant spleen, lymph node, or MLR CFSE-low populations of the donor or recipient were defined as mappable. The cumulative frequency of alloreactive clones was calculated as a percentage of all sequences, weighted by copy number. In TCRdb, the immuneACCESS table is reduced to in-frame sequences with V and J assigned. These tables do not hold every clone; where another copy was compared, an unresolved V gene accounts for under half, and the others remain unexplained. V, J and clone size are taken as reported in that table, and D and trimming were inferred from the DNA itself. The sample table contains some 120,000 clones; only one count was recorded for about 92% of them. The ten biggest clones cover approximately 0.17% of the sample.

Explained via the paper, the time point label denotes: cells obtained before transplantation from donor or recipient. CD3+CD4+ and CD3+CD8+ populations were FACS-sorted from unstimulated pre-transplant donor and recipient cells taken from spleen or lymph nodes. Recombination linked TRBV19 to TRBJ1-2; matching of 6 bases hints at TRBD1 as the D gene. This TCR was sampled from a human donor who received an intestinal transplant. The sequenced sample was unstimulated CD4+ T cells sorted from spleen or lymph node cells, obtained before intestinal transplant. The CDR3 protein is CASSNRANYGYTF. Here is the DNA: TGTGCCAGTAGTAACAGGGCTAACTATGGCTACACCTTC.